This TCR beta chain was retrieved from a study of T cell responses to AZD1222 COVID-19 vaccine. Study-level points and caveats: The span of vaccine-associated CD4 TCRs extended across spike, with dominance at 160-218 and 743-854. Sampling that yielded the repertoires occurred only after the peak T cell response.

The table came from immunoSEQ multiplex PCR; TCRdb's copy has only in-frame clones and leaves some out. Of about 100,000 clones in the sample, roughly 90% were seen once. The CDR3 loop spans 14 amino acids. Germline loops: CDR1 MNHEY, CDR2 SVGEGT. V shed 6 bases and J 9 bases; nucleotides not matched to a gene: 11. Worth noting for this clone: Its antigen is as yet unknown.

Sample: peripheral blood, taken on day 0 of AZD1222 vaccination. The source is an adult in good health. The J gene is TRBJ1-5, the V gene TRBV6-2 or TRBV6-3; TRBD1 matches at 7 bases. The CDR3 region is CASSLTGVQGPQHF. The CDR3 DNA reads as TGTGCCAGCAGCCTTACAGGGGTCCAGGGGCCCCAGCATTTT.